This T cell receptor (beta chain) is drawn from a study of graft-versus-host responses after intestinal transplantation. As to this clone: Its antigen remains unidentified.

Libraries were prepared by immunoSEQ multiplex PCR; TCRdb keeps only in-frame clonotypes and omits some of them. The table lists 80,000 to 95,000 clones, 85% to 95% of them singletons. The junction had 5 bases not matched to a gene; V was cut back by 3 bases and J by 4 bases. Germline V lookup: CDR1 SQVTM, CDR2 ANQGSEA. The length of the CDR3 is 13 residues. This sequence was found in a human donor who received an intestinal transplant. The sequenced sample was unstimulated CD8+ T cells sorted from spleen or lymph node cells, obtained before intestinal transplant. The chain links TRBV29-1 to TRBJ1-2; 7 nucleotides agree with TRBD1. The CDR3 bases are TGCAGCGTTGAGGGGGACAGCAGCTATGGCTACACCTTC. This gives the protein CSVEGDSSYGYTF.